Included here is one TCR beta chain sequence, with context. The sample comes from a study of CD8+CD57+ T cells in acquired aplastic anemia. TCR beta VDJ and CDR3 profiles were obtained from a genomic DNA template. TCRdb itself ran the reads through MiXCR, one entry per CDR3 protein. The sample consists of roughly 250,000 distinct CDR3 sequences, approximately 50% of them appearing once. Patients included in sequencing had previously demonstrated CD8+CD57+ cell expansion by flow cytometry. The CDR3 is 15 amino acids. Between the trimmed V and J ends, which lost 2 bases and 6 bases, there was a span of 17 bases. Germline assignment: CDR1 DFQATT and CDR2 SNEGSKA (reference sequence).

The rearrangement joins TRBV20-1 to TRBJ1-5, with D uncertain. The TCR sequence derives from a human donor with aplastic anemia. Material for sequencing was sorted CD4+, CD8+, or CD8+CD57+ T cells (not recorded which) from PBMCs. CDR3 in amino acids: CSARLLGEKSQPQHF. The DNA of the CDR3 is TGCAGTGCTAGACTTCTCGGAGAAAAAAGTCAGCCCCAGCATTTT.